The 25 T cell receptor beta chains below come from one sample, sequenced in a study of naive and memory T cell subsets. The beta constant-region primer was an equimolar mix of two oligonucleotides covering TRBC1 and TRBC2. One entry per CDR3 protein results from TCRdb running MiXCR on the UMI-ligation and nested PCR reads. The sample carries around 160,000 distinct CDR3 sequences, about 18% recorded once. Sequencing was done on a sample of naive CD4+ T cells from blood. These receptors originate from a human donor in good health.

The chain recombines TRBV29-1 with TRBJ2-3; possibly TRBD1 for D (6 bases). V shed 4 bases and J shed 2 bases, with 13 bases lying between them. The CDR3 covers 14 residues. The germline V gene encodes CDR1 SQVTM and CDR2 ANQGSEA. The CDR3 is CSVVSGHHTDTQYF. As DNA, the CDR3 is TGCAGCGTTGTGTCGGGACACCACACAGATACGCAGTATTTT.

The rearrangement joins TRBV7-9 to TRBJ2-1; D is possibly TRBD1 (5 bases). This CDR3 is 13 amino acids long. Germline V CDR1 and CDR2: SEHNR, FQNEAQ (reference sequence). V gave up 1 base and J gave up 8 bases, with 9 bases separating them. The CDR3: CASSLGQWDEQFF. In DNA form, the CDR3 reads TGTGCCAGCAGCTTAGGACAGTGGGATGAGCAGTTCTTC.

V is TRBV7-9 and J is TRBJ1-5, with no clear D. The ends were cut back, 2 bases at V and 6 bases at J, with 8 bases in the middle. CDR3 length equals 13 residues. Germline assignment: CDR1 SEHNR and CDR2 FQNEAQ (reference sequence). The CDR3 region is CASSLFEGQPQHF. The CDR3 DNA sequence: TGTGCCAGCAGCTTATTCGAGGGTCAGCCCCAGCATTTT.

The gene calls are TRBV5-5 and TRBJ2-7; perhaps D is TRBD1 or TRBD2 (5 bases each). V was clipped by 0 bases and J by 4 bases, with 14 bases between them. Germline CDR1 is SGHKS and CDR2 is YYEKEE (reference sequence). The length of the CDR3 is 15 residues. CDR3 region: CASSLAGAGVYEQYF. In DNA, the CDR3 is TGTGCCAGCAGCTTGGCTGGGGCCGGGGTTTACGAGCAGTACTTC.

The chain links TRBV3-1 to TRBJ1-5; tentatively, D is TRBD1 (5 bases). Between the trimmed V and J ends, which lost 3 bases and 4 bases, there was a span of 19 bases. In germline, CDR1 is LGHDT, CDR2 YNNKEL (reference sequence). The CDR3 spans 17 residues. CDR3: CASSQAALGAVNQPQHF. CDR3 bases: TGTGCCAGCAGCCAGGCCGCGCTTGGGGCGGTAAATCAGCCCCAGCATTTT. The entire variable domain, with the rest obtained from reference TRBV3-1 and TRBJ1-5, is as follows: DTAVSQTPKYLVTQMGNDKSIKCEQNLGHDTMYWYKQDSKKFLKIMFSYNNKELIINETVPNRFSPKSPDKAHLNLHINSLELGDSAVYFCASSQAALGAVNQPQHFGDGTRLSIL.

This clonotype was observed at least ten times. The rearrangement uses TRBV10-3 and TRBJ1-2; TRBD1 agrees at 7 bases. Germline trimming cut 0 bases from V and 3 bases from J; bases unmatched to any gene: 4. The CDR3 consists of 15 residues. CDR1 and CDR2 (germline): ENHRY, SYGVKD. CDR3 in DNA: TGTGCCATCAGTGAGTCGGCCAGGGGGGACTATGGCTACACCTTC. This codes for CAISESARGDYGYTF.

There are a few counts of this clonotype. The DNA for the CDR3 is TGCGCCAGCAGCCCCCGACGGCCGGGAGACAGCGAGCAGTACTTC. Its translation is CASSPRRPGDSEQYF. V gene TRBV5-1 combines with J gene TRBJ2-7; tentatively, D is TRBD2 (6 bases). This CDR3 has 15 amino acids. CDR1 and CDR2 (germline): SGHRS, YFSETQ. V shed 4 bases and J shed 6 bases, with 20 bases lying between them.

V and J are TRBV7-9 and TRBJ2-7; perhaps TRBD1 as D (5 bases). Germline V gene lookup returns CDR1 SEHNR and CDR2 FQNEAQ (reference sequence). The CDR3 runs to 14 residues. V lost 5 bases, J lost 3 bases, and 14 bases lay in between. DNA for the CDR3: TGTGCCAGCAGCGGCGACAGAGCAAACTACGAGCAGTACTTC. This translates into CASSGDRANYEQYF.

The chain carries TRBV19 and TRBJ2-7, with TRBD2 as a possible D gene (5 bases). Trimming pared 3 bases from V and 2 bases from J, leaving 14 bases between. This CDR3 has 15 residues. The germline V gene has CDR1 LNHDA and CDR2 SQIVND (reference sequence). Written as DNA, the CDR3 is TGTGCCAGTAGTATTAGAGGGAGATCCGCCTACGAGCAGTACTTC. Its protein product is CASSIRGRSAYEQYF.

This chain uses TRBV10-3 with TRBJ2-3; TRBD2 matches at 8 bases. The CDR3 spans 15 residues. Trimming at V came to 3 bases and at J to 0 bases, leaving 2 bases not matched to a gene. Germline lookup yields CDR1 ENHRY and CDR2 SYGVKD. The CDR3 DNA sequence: TGTGCCATCAGTGAACTAGCGGCTAGCACAGATACGCAGTATTTT. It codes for CAISELAASTDTQYF.

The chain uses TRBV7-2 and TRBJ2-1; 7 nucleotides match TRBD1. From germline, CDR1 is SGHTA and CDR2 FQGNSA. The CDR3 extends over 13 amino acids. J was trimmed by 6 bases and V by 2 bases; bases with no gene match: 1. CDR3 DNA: TGTGCCAGCAGCTTACAGGGGGTCAATGAGCAGTTCTTC. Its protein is CASSLQGVNEQFF.

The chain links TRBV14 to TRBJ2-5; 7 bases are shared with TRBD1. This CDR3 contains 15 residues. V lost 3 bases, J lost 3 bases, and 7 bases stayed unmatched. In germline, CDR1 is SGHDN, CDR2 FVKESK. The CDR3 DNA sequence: TGTGCCAGCAGCCAGCAGGGACAGAAGAAAGAGACCCAGTACTTC. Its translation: CASSQQGQKKETQYF.

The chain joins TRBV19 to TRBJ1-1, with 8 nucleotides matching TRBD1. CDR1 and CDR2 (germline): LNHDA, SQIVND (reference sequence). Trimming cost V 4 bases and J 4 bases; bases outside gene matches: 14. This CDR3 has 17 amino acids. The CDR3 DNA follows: TGTGCCAGTAGTACCCTCCCGGGACAGGAAGCTAGCACTGAAGCTTTCTTT. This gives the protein CASSTLPGQEASTEAFF.

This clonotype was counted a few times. Here the CDR3 reads CAIALDYNEQFF. In DNA, the CDR3 is TGTGCCATCGCCCTGGACTACAATGAGCAGTTCTTC. The chain has TRBV10-3 and TRBJ2-1; D call uncertain. Trimming took 8 bases from V and 3 from J, leaving 8 bases between them. Germline CDR1 ENHRY, CDR2 SYGVKD. The CDR3 is 12 residues long.

This chain's CDR3 is CASSISTNEKLFF. As DNA, the CDR3 is TGTGCCAGTAGTATTTCAACTAATGAAAAACTGTTTTTT. The chain joins TRBV19 to TRBJ1-4, with D unresolved. V was clipped by 3 bases and J by 0 bases, with 2 bases between them. This CDR3 region has 13 residues. The germline gives CDR1 LNHDA, CDR2 SQIVND (reference sequence).

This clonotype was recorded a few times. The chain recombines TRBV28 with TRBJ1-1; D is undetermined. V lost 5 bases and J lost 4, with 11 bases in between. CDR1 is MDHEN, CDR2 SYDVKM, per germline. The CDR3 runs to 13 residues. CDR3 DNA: TGTGCCAGCAGTCCACCAGACCCCACTGAAGCTTTCTTT. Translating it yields CASSPPDPTEAFF.

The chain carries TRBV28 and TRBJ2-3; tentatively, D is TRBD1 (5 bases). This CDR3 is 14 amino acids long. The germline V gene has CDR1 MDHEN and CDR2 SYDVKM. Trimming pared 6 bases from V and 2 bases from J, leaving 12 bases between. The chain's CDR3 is CASSLGAVTDTQYF. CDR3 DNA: TGTGCCAGCAGCCTTGGGGCCGTCACAGATACGCAGTATTTT.

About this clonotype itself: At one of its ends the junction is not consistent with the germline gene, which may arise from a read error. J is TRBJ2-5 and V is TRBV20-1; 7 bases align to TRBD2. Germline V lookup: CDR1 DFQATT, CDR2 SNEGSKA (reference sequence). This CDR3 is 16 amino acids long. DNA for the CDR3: TGCAGTGCTAGAGACGGAGCCCTAGCGGATCAAGAGTCCCAGTACTTC. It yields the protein CSARDGALADQESQYF.

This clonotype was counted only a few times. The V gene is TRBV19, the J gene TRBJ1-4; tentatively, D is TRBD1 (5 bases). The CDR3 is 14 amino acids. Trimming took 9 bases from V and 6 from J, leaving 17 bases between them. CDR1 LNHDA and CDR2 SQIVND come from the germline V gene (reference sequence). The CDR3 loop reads CASRDPGDDEKLFF. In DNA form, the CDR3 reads TGTGCCAGCAGAGACCCGGGGGACGATGAAAAACTGTTTTTT.

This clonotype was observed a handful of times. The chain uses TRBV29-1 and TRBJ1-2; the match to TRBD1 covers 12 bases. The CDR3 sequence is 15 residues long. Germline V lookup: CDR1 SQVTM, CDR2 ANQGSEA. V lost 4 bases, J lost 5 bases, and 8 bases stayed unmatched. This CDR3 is CSVGAGTGGVYGYTF. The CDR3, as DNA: TGCAGCGTTGGCGCCGGGACAGGGGGCGTGTATGGCTACACCTTC.

The DNA for the CDR3 is TGTGCCAGCAGCTTCTCACAGGGTGAGGGTGAAGCTTTCTTT. Translated, it gives CASSFSQGEGEAFF. The V and J genes are TRBV7-9 and TRBJ1-1, with TRBD1 as a possible D gene (6 bases). V shed 3 bases and J shed 7 bases, with 15 bases lying between them. The germline CDR1 and CDR2 sequences are SEHNR and FQNEAQ (reference sequence). The CDR3 is 14 residues long. The full variable domain, with the rest looked up from reference TRBV7-9 and TRBJ1-1, is DTGVSQNPRHKITKRGQNVTFRCDPISEHNRLYWYRQTLGQGPEFLTYFQNEAQLEKSRLLSDRFSAERPKGSFSTLEIQRTEQGDSAMYLCASSFSQGEGEAFFGQGTRLTVV.

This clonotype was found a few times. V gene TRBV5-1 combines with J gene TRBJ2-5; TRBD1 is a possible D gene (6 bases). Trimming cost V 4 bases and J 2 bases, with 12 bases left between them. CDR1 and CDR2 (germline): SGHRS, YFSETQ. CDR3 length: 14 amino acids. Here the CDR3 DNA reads TGCGCCAGCAGCCGGGACATGGGGCAAGAGACCCAGTACTTC. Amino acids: CASSRDMGQETQYF.

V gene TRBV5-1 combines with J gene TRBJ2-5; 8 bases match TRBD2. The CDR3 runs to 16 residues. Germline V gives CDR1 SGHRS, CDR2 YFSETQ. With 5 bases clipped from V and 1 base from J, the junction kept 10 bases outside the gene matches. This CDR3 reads CASSRGTSNVQETQYF. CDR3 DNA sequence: TGCGCCAGCAGTAGAGGGACTAGTAACGTCCAAGAGACCCAGTACTTC.

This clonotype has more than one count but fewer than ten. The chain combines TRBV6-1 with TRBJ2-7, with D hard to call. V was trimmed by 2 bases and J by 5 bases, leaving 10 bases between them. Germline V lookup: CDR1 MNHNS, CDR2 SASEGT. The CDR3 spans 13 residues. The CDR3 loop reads CASSERPSHEQYF. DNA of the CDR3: TGTGCCAGCAGTGAAAGACCGTCCCACGAGCAGTACTTC.

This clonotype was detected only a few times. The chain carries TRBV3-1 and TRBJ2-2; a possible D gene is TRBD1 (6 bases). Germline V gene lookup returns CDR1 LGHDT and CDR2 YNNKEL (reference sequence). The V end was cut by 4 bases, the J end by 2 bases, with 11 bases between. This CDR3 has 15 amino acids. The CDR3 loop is CASSPGQINTGELFF. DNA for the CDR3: TGTGCCAGCAGCCCCGGACAGATTAACACCGGGGAGCTGTTTTTT.